The rows below give T cell receptor beta chains drawn from one sample of a study of cytomegalovirus exposure and HLA in healthy donors. Profiling relied on immunoSEQ multiplex PCR, and the TCRdb table lists in-frame clones only, not all of them. This table has 130,000 to 150,000 clones, about 91% appearing once. The sequenced sample consisted of PBMCs. These receptor sequences come from a woman in her late teens or twenties in good health and CMV-seropositive. The CDR3 runs from the conserved cysteine through the conserved F or W.

j_call: TRBJ1-2; cdr3_length: 13; v_call: TRBV14; cdr3_aa: CASSQLHSYGYTF
j_call: TRBJ2-4; cdr3_length: 16; v_call: TRBV4-1; cdr3_aa: CASSQGLNLAKNIQYF
j_call: TRBJ2-5; cdr3_length: 12; v_call: TRBV2; cdr3_aa: CASNRESETQYF
j_call: TRBJ2-7; cdr3_length: 15; v_call: TRBV7-2; cdr3_aa: CASSLRQVLVPEQYF
j_call: TRBJ2-7; cdr3_length: 13; v_call: TRBV5-1; cdr3_aa: CASSLGRGFEQYF
j_call: TRBJ1-1; cdr3_length: 15; v_call: TRBV29-1; cdr3_aa: CSGSNKLGGYTEAFF
j_call: TRBJ1-1; cdr3_length: 15; v_call: TRBV15; cdr3_aa: CATSRGWGVNTEAFF
j_call: TRBJ1-6; cdr3_length: 14; v_call: TRBV2; cdr3_aa: CASSDRVSNSPLHF
j_call: TRBJ1-2; cdr3_length: 14; v_call: TRBV28; cdr3_aa: CASSLFRGHYGYTF
j_call: TRBJ1-1; cdr3_length: 15; v_call: TRBV28; cdr3_aa: CASSIGQIPNTEAFF
j_call: TRBJ1-5; cdr3_length: 16; v_call: TRBV28; cdr3_aa: CASSAAPGGSNQPQHF
j_call: TRBJ1-1; cdr3_length: 13; v_call: TRBV2; cdr3_aa: CASPGQMNTEAFF
j_call: TRBJ2-3; cdr3_length: 16; v_call: TRBV11-2; cdr3_aa: CASSLVAGGRTDTQYF
j_call: TRBJ2-7; cdr3_length: 15; v_call: TRBV11-2; cdr3_aa: CASSLGAGLSYEQYF
j_call: TRBJ1-2; cdr3_length: 14; v_call: TRBV27; cdr3_aa: CASSLVVGARGYTF
j_call: TRBJ2-6; cdr3_length: 16; v_call: TRBV4-1; cdr3_aa: CASSQDTGSGANVLTF
j_call: TRBJ1-1; cdr3_length: 14; v_call: TRBV10-3; cdr3_aa: CAISEKGSGARAFF
j_call: TRBJ1-1; cdr3_length: 14; v_call: TRBV27; cdr3_aa: CASFVVGANTEAFF
j_call: TRBJ2-7; cdr3_length: 14; v_call: TRBV9; cdr3_aa: CASSVGPGPYEQYF
j_call: TRBJ2-7; cdr3_length: 12; v_call: TRBV2; cdr3_aa: CASSGEGYEQYF
j_call: TRBJ2-7; cdr3_length: 15; v_call: TRBV27; cdr3_aa: CASSFRTSGSYEQYF
j_call: TRBJ1-5; cdr3_length: 16; v_call: TRBV28; cdr3_aa: CASSLTQWDSYQPQHF
j_call: TRBJ2-7; cdr3_length: 15; v_call: TRBV11-2; cdr3_aa: CASSQGRASSYEQYF
j_call: TRBJ2-1; cdr3_length: 11; v_call: TRBV6-1; cdr3_aa: CAGIQGYEQFF
j_call: TRBJ2-7; cdr3_length: 13; v_call: TRBV27; cdr3_aa: CASRYRTGREQYF
j_call: TRBJ1-5; cdr3_length: 15; v_call: TRBV6-5; cdr3_aa: CASSYLQGSNQPQHF
j_call: TRBJ2-2; cdr3_length: 16; v_call: TRBV6-5; cdr3_aa: CASSYRPSGNTGELFF
j_call: TRBJ2-7; cdr3_length: 14; v_call: TRBV11-3; cdr3_aa: CASSLGQGATEQYF
j_call: TRBJ1-5; cdr3_length: 12; v_call: TRBV10-3; cdr3_aa: CAISDGNQPQHF
j_call: TRBJ1-1; cdr3_length: 14; v_call: TRBV7-9; cdr3_aa: CASRGTGERTEAFF
j_call: TRBJ1-1; cdr3_length: 13; v_call: TRBV6-5; cdr3_aa: CASFQWQDTEAFF
j_call: TRBJ2-3; cdr3_length: 14; v_call: TRBV5-4; cdr3_aa: CASSLAVGADTQYF
j_call: TRBJ2-7; cdr3_length: 14; v_call: TRBV5-4; cdr3_aa: CASSLPGGIGEQYF
j_call: TRBJ2-7; cdr3_length: 15; v_call: TRBV28; cdr3_aa: CASSLLSGLSYEQYF
j_call: TRBJ2-5; cdr3_length: 13; v_call: TRBV6-1; cdr3_aa: CASSVGGRETQYF
j_call: TRBJ1-1; cdr3_length: 11; v_call: TRBV30; cdr3_aa: CAWSVRSEAFF
j_call: TRBJ1-2; cdr3_length: 13; v_call: TRBV7-9; cdr3_aa: CASNGGPSYGYTF
j_call: TRBJ1-6; cdr3_length: 14; v_call: TRBV5-1; cdr3_aa: CASSLGQLDSPLHF
j_call: TRBJ2-7; cdr3_length: 18; v_call: TRBV5-1; cdr3_aa: CASSLVASGGGSSYEQYF
j_call: TRBJ2-5; cdr3_length: 14; v_call: TRBV18; cdr3_aa: CASSPIPGGETQYF
j_call: TRBJ2-3; cdr3_length: 15; v_call: TRBV4-1; cdr3_aa: CASTTRGGGGDTQYF